Listed here are 14 T cell receptor beta chains from one sample, sequenced in a study of shared clonotypes between healthy human individuals. Only in-frame clones appear in the TCRdb table, and some are missing; sequencing was by immunoSEQ multiplex PCR. The table records fewer than 1.6 million clones, approximately 98.5% of them present only once. The material sequenced was naive CD4+ T cells sorted from blood. Subset specified: CD45RA+ positively selected. The receptors come from a man between 25 and 39 years old in good health.

The rearrangement joins TRBV29-1 to TRBJ2-1; possibly TRBD2 for D (5 bases). The germline V gene encodes CDR1 SQVTM and CDR2 ANQGSEA. Trimming cost V 7 bases and J 8 bases, with 18 bases left between them. This CDR3 comprises 13 residues. The CDR3 sequence is CSGQLVIGDEQFF. The CDR3 DNA is TGCAGCGGTCAACTAGTAATCGGCGATGAGCAGTTCTTC.

J is TRBJ2-3 and V is TRBV28; D gene ambiguous. Germline V gives CDR1 MDHEN, CDR2 SYDVKM. Deletions cut 10 bases from V and 5 bases from J, with 10 bases between. The CDR3 contains 11 residues. CDR3 in DNA: TGTGCCATCTTAAATCAAGATACGCAGTATTTT. This sequence encodes CAILNQDTQYF. Filled out from reference TRBV28 and TRBJ2-3, the complete variable domain reads DVKVTQSSRYLVKRTGEKVFLECVQDMDHENMFWYRQDPGLGLRLIYFSYDVKMKEKGDIPEGYSVSREKKERFSLILESASTNQTSMYLCAILNQDTQYFGPGTRLTVL.

The chain is built from TRBV18 and TRBJ2-2; 7 nucleotides match TRBD1. The CDR3 is 16 residues long. Germline V lookup: CDR1 KGHSH, CDR2 LQKENI. The junction had 12 bases not matched to a gene; V was cut back by 4 bases and J by 7 bases. This chain's CDR3 is CASSRIEGARGGELFF. CDR3 nucleotide sequence: TGTGCCAGCTCACGGATAGAGGGGGCCCGCGGCGGGGAGCTGTTTTTT.

The rearrangement joins TRBV7-2 to TRBJ2-2; TRBD2 aligns across 7 bases. CDR1 is SGHTA and CDR2 is FQGNSA in the germline V gene. The CDR3 is made up of 18 amino acids. Trimming at V came to 1 base and at J to 5 bases, leaving 13 bases not matched to a gene. The CDR3 region is CASSLVLGGRGLTGELFF. In DNA, the CDR3 is TGTGCCAGCAGCTTAGTTTTAGGCGGGAGAGGGTTGACCGGGGAGCTGTTTTTT.

The chain is built from TRBV6-1 and TRBJ2-5; perhaps TRBD1 as D (5 bases). The V and J ends lost 2 bases and 1 base respectively, with 17 bases between them. The CDR3 totals 17 residues. Looked up from germline, CDR1 is MNHNS and CDR2 is SASEGT. The CDR3 sequence: CASSETFGAARQETQYF. The CDR3 coding sequence is TGTGCCAGCAGTGAAACCTTTGGGGCAGCACGCCAAGAGACCCAGTACTTC.

CDR3 in DNA: TGCGCCAGCAGCTCCCTACCCAAGGGGGCAGTCGAAAAACTGTTTTTT. Translating gives CASSSLPKGAVEKLFF. The chain carries TRBV5-1 and TRBJ1-4; 7 bases fit TRBD1. V was clipped by 3 bases and J by 8 bases; unmatched bases: 13. CDR3 size: 16 residues. Germline V lookup: CDR1 SGHRS, CDR2 YFSETQ.

The chain has TRBV6-4 and TRBJ1-1; no firm D call. The CDR3 is made up of 13 amino acids. V dropped 9 bases and J dropped 1 base, with 12 bases sitting between them. CDR1 is MRHNA, CDR2 SNTAGT, per germline. CDR3 bases: TGTGCCAGTCCGCCAAGGGAGAACACTGAAGCTTTCTTT. The encoded protein is CASPPRENTEAFF.

V is TRBV5-5 and J is TRBJ2-1; a weak D match, TRBD2 (6 bases). V gave up 4 bases and J gave up 0 bases, with 11 bases separating them. This CDR3 spans 15 amino acids. Germline V gives CDR1 SGHKS, CDR2 YYEKEE (reference sequence). The CDR3 loop reads CASSAGTFSYNEQFF. The CDR3 region has the DNA TGTGCCAGCAGCGCCGGGACTTTCTCCTACAATGAGCAGTTCTTC.

This chain uses TRBV5-1 with TRBJ2-6; D gene unclear. The V gene's germline CDR1 is SGHRS and CDR2 YFSETQ. The CDR3 contains 18 residues. Trimming removed 0 bases at V and 0 bases at J, with 13 bases between. This CDR3 is CASSLVGRPSSGANVLTF. The CDR3 bases are TGCGCCAGCAGCTTGGTGGGCAGGCCTAGCTCTGGGGCCAACGTCCTGACTTTC.

This clone occurred once. The chain carries TRBV30 and TRBJ2-2; no definite D call. Germline CDR1 is GTSNPN and CDR2 is SVGIG (reference sequence). Trimming cost V 0 bases and J 5 bases, with 10 bases left between them. This CDR3 is built from 14 residues. CDR3 in amino acids: CAWSVGRRTGELFF. Here the CDR3 DNA reads TGTGCCTGGAGTGTAGGTCGCCGAACCGGGGAGCTGTTTTTT.

This chain uses TRBV7-9 with TRBJ2-1; possibly TRBD1 for D (5 bases). CDR1 SEHNR and CDR2 FQNEAQ come from the germline V gene (reference sequence). V was shortened by 1 base and J by 11 bases, with 24 bases between the two germline ends. The CDR3 has 17 residues. CDR3 DNA sequence: TGTGCCAGCAGCTTAGTTCTACAGGCACCTACTTACCGAAAGCAGTTCTTC. Amino acid sequence: CASSLVLQAPTYRKQFF.

This clone was recorded a few times. The chain's CDR3 is CASSWGLAGELFF. CDR3 DNA sequence: TGCGCCAGCAGCTGGGGTTTGGCCGGGGAGCTGTTTTTT. The chain joins TRBV5-1 to TRBJ2-2, with no clear D. The V and J ends lost 3 bases and 6 bases respectively, with 9 bases between them. Germline CDR1 is SGHRS and CDR2 is YFSETQ. The CDR3 is made up of 13 amino acids.

The rearrangement links TRBV10-3 to TRBJ2-6; 12 bases line up with TRBD1. Trimming at V came to 7 bases and at J to 2 bases, leaving 3 bases not matched to a gene. CDR1 is ENHRY, CDR2 SYGVKD, per germline. The CDR3 is made up of 16 amino acids. The CDR3 loop is CAIKGQGAAGANVLTF. In DNA form, the CDR3 reads TGTGCCATCAAGGGACAGGGGGCTGCTGGGGCCAACGTCCTGACTTTC.

For the CDR3, the DNA is TGCGCCAGCAGCTCGGGGACAGAGGGAGAGACCCAGTACTTC. Protein sequence: CASSSGTEGETQYF. This chain joins TRBV5-1 and TRBJ2-5, with 7 bases lining up with TRBD1. The CDR3 is 14 amino acids. V was pared by 3 bases and J by 4 bases, with 6 bases of the junction left unmatched. From germline, CDR1 is SGHRS and CDR2 YFSETQ.